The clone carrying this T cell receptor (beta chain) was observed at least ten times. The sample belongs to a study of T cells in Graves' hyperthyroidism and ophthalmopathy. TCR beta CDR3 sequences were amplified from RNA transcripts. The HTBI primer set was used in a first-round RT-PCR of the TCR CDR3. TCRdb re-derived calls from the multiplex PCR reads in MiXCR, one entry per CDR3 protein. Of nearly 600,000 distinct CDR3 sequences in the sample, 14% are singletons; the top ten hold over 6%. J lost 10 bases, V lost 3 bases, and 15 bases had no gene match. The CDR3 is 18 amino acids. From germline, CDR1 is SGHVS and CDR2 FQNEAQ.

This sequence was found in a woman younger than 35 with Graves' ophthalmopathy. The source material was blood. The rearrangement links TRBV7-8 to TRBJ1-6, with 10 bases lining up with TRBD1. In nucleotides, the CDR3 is TGTGCCAGCAGCTTCCGGGACAGGGGATCTGTGAGCAGCTCACCCCTCCACTTT. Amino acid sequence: CASSFRDRGSVSSSPLHF.